The rows below give T cell receptor beta chains drawn from one sample of a study of identical twins. TCRdb re-called the 5' RACE reads with MiXCR, one entry per CDR3 protein. The sample carries about 340,000 distinct CDR3 sequences, around 9.7% recorded once. The sequencing input was naive T cells sorted from blood. These receptors all come from a woman aged 45-65 years in good health. The CDR3 runs from the conserved cysteine through the conserved F or W. The order of the fields is J gene, V gene, D gene, clone size, CDR3 protein, CDR3 DNA. D genes are given only for firm matches. The size field is filled for only some rows; it gives once, few, many or a size class.

TRBJ2-3 | TRBV12-3/TRBV12-4 | NA | many | CASSPSGDTQYF | TGTGCCAGCAGTCCCTCGGGAGATACGCAGTATTTT
TRBJ2-5 | TRBV4-1 | NA | few | CASSLTLRETQYF | TGCGCCAGCAGTTTAACACTGCGGGAGACCCAGTACTTC
TRBJ2-3 | TRBV28 | NA | few | CASRQQGAGGYTQYF | TGTGCCAGCAGGCAACAGGGGGCGGGAGGATATACGCAGTATTTT
TRBJ2-7 | TRBV19 | TRBD1 | NA | CASSNQGVAPLEQYF | TGTGCCAGTAGTAATCAGGGGGTAGCGCCACTAGAGCAGTACTTC
TRBJ2-1 | TRBV5-1 | TRBD2 | NA | CASTYSGRANEQFF | TGCGCCAGCACTTATAGCGGGAGGGCAAATGAGCAGTTCTTC
TRBJ2-3 | TRBV5-1 | NA | many | CASSSLIQNLPDTQYF | TGCGCCAGCAGCTCACTAATACAGAACCTTCCGGATACGCAGTATTTT
TRBJ2-2 | TRBV24-1 | NA | many | CATSDLTKGGFNTGELFF | TGTGCCACCAGTGATCTGACGAAAGGGGGATTCAACACCGGGGAGCTGTTTTTT
TRBJ2-1 | TRBV6-1 | TRBD2 | few | CASNRGFGGTSGSLYNEQFF | TGTGCCAGCAACCGGGGGTTCGGAGGGACTAGCGGGAGTCTCTACAATGAGCAGTTCTTC
TRBJ2-1 | TRBV30 | TRBD2 | NA | CAWSVGTSGGYNEQFF | TGTGCCTGGAGTGTGGGGACTAGCGGGGGGTACAATGAGCAGTTCTTC
TRBJ1-4 | TRBV12-3/TRBV12-4 | TRBD1 | many | CASSLTTGGKLFF | TGTGCCAGCAGTTTGACCACAGGGGGAAAACTGTTTTTT
TRBJ2-4 | TRBV20-1 | NA | few | CSASRPTGLAKNIQYF | TGCAGTGCTAGTCGCCCTACGGGCCTAGCCAAAAACATTCAGTACTTC
TRBJ2-7 | TRBV20-1 | TRBD2 | few | CSAREGGAGGEQYF | TGCAGTGCTAGAGAGGGGGGCGCGGGAGGGGAGCAGTACTTC
TRBJ2-3 | TRBV3-1 | NA | many | CASSQVLGTDTQYF | TGTGCCAGCAGCCAAGTACTAGGAACAGATACGCAGTATTTT
TRBJ1-2 | TRBV7-9 | TRBD1 | NA | CASSSGDRVNYGYTF | TGTGCCAGCAGCTCAGGAGACAGGGTTAACTATGGCTACACCTTC
TRBJ2-3 | TRBV20-1 | TRBD2 | NA | CSAGTSGRTDTQYF | TGCAGTGCTGGGACTAGCGGGAGAACAGATACGCAGTATTTT
TRBJ2-2 | TRBV18 | NA | few | CASSPLRPDVSGELFF | TGTGCCAGCTCACCATTGAGGCCTGACGTTTCCGGGGAGCTGTTTTTT
TRBJ2-2 | TRBV4-1 | NA | many | CASSQDTDSANTGELFF | TGCGCCAGCAGCCAAGATACGGACAGCGCGAACACCGGGGAGCTGTTTTTT
TRBJ1-5 | TRBV5-6 | NA | NA | CASSLYVNQPQHF | TGTGCCAGCAGCTTGTACGTCAATCAGCCCCAGCATTTT
TRBJ2-2 | TRBV7-3 | TRBD2 | few | CASSLKGSGSELFF | TGTGCCAGCAGCTTAAAGGGTAGCGGGAGTGAGCTGTTTTTT
TRBJ1-5 | TRBV25-1 | NA | NA | CASSDGAQPQHF | TGTGCCAGCAGTGATGGGGCGCAGCCCCAGCATTTT
TRBJ2-1 | TRBV5-1 | TRBD2 | NA | CASRGVAGLVNEQFF | TGCGCCAGCAGGGGGGTAGCGGGACTTGTTAATGAGCAGTTCTTC
TRBJ1-5 | TRBV20-1 | NA | NA | CSAKGVTQPQHF | TGCAGTGCCAAGGGGGTAACCCAGCCCCAGCATTTT
TRBJ1-3 | TRBV15 | NA | many | CATSAVSGNTIYF | TGTGCCACCAGCGCGGTCTCTGGAAACACCATATATTTT
TRBJ1-1 | TRBV12-3/TRBV12-4 | NA | many | CASSLTGSEAFF | TGTGCCAGCAGTTTAACAGGGAGTGAAGCTTTCTTT
TRBJ2-7 | TRBV4-1 | NA | NA | CASSQVGGQAYEQYF | TGCGCCAGCAGCCAAGTGGGAGGACAGGCCTACGAGCAGTACTTC
TRBJ2-7 | TRBV10-3 | NA | few | CAISGSGSLEQYF | TGTGCCATCAGTGGCTCAGGATCCCTCGAGCAGTACTTC
TRBJ2-1 | TRBV3-1 | NA | many | CASSQGRPSWQFF | TGTGCCAGCAGCCAAGGACGCCCGTCGTGGCAGTTCTTC
TRBJ2-1 | TRBV24-1 | TRBD1 | many | CATSEPGQGAKPNEQFF | TGTGCCACCAGTGAGCCGGGACAGGGGGCGAAACCCAATGAGCAGTTCTTC
TRBJ2-1 | TRBV12-3/TRBV12-4 | NA | NA | CASSLGTYHNEQFF | TGTGCCAGCAGTCTCGGGACATATCACAATGAGCAGTTCTTC
TRBJ2-7 | TRBV7-3 | NA | few | CASSPDSDSYEQYF | TGTGCCAGCAGCCCCGACAGTGATTCCTACGAGCAGTACTTC
TRBJ2-2 | TRBV3-1 | TRBD2 | few | CASSTIAGGNAGELFF | TGTGCCAGCTCAACGATAGCGGGAGGCAATGCCGGGGAGCTGTTTTTT
TRBJ1-6 | TRBV7-2 | NA | many | CASSLPIPPLHF | TGTGCCAGCAGCTTACCCATTCCCCCCCTCCACTTT
TRBJ2-1 | TRBV7-9 | NA | few | CASSVDRIRVNEQFF | TGTGCCAGCAGCGTAGACAGGATCAGGGTAAATGAGCAGTTCTTC
TRBJ2-7 | TRBV20-1 | NA | few | CSARDPLTGQAQYF | TGCAGTGCTAGAGACCCTTTAACAGGGCAGGCGCAGTACTTC
TRBJ2-3 | TRBV6-5 | NA | few | CASSYSKQDTQYF | TGTGCCAGCAGTTACTCGAAACAGGATACGCAGTATTTT